This record concerns one T cell receptor beta chain sequence. Its antigen is unidentified. The entry originates in a study of OX40 agonist ivuxolimab in advanced cancers. Study details: Of mixed ages from about 23 to 90 and averaging approximately 60 years, the group was roughly 85% male.

Notes on the study in general: CD8+ T cells (on average) carried more expanded clones than CD4+ T cells.

The junction had 10 bases not matched to a gene; V was cut back by 4 bases and J by 0 bases. This CDR3 contains 16 residues. The V gene's germline CDR1 is SGDLS and CDR2 YYNGEE. This table comes from immunoSEQ multiplex PCR, and its TCRdb copy is limited to in-frame clones, with some not included. The sample records some 15,000 clones, around four fifths being singletons. This specimen was CD4+ or CD8+ T cells sorted from blood, taken in a trial of the OX40 agonist ivuxolimab. V gene TRBV9 combines with J gene TRBJ2-7; 7 positions agree with TRBD1. This TCR was recovered from an adult with an advanced solid tumor such as melanoma, head and neck, liver or kidney cancer. The DNA for the CDR3 is TGTGCCAGCAGCCACCTAGGACAGGCTCTCTCCTACGAGCAGTACTTC. Its protein product is CASSHLGQALSYEQYF.